The source of this T cell receptor (beta chain) is a study of CD4 T cells in relation to SARS-CoV-2 and coronaviruses. In the case of this clone: Its target is unknown.

The V segment lost 5 bases and the J segment 4 bases; nucleotides outside the gene matches: 9. This CDR3 spans 16 amino acids. Germline V lookup: CDR1 SGHTA, CDR2 FQGNSA. The repertoire was sequenced with immunoSEQ multiplex PCR; TCRdb's copy has only in-frame clones and lacks some. The repertoire includes about 41,000 clones, over 70% of them detected once, and around 1.3% sits in the top ten. The receptor was isolated from an adult with COVID-19. The rearrangement joins TRBV7-2 to TRBJ2-3, with 10 bases fitting TRBD2. The sequenced sample consisted of naive CD4+ T cells from PBMCs, cultured in vitro. Subset noted: naive CD4+ T cells isolated by negative enrichment. This CDR3 is CASSPRASGSPDTQYF. The DNA of the CDR3 is TGTGCCAGCAGCCCCCGGGCTAGCGGGAGCCCAGATACGCAGTATTTT.